Sequencing of this T cell receptor beta chain was carried out in a study of T cell changes during pregnancy in multiple sclerosis. Germline loops: CDR1 SGHAT, CDR2 FQNNGV. V gave up 5 bases and J gave up 2 bases, with 15 bases separating them. This CDR3 comprises 15 residues. Clones were read by immunoSEQ multiplex PCR, and TCRdb kept only the in-frame ones, dropping some. The repertoire holds tens of thousands of clones, with 90% to 95% as singletons. The rearrangement uses TRBV11-2 and TRBJ1-1; D gene unclear. This sequence originates from a female donor in good health, enrolled as a control in a pregnancy study. The source was CD4+ T cells from peripheral blood mononuclear cells, collected in the third trimester of pregnancy. CDR3 DNA: TGTGCCAGCAGCCCGCTGCGGGGAGGAAACACTGAAGCTTTCTTT. Its protein product is CASSPLRGGNTEAFF.